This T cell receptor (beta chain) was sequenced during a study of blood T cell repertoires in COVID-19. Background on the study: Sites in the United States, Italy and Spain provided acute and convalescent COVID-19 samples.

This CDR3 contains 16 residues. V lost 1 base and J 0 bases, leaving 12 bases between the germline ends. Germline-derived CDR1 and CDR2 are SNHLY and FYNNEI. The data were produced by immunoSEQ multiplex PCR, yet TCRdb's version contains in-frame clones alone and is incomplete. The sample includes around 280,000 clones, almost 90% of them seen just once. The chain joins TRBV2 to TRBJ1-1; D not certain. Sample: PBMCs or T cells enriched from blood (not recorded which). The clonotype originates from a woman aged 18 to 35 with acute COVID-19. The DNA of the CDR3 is TGTGCCAGCAGTGAAGGGGCAGAATCCATGAACACTGAAGCTTTCTTT. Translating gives CASSEGAESMNTEAFF.